The next 30 T cell receptor beta chains were all read from a single sample in a study of blood T cell repertoires in COVID-19. TCRdb keeps only in-frame clones here, not all; method: immunoSEQ multiplex PCR. Among around 250,000 clones listed, around four fifths were seen once. Sequencing was carried out using peripheral blood. These receptors were taken from a man at least 80 years old with acute or convalescent COVID-19.

This chain connects TRBV6-4 to TRBJ2-2, with TRBD1 as a possible D gene (5 bases). The CDR3 is made up of 14 amino acids. The V and J ends lost 0 bases and 6 bases respectively, with 8 bases between them. CDR1 and CDR2 (germline): MRHNA, SNTAGT. CDR3 loop: CASSDSLRAGELFF. CDR3 sequence (DNA): TGTGCCAGCAGTGACTCTCTCAGGGCCGGGGAGCTGTTTTTT.

V gene TRBV27 combines with J gene TRBJ2-2, with 8 bases lining up with TRBD2. There are 15 residues in the CDR3. The trim removed 5 bases at V and 1 base at J, leaving 3 bases unmatched. Germline-derived CDR1 and CDR2 are MNHEY and SMNVEV (reference sequence). The CDR3 DNA sequence: TGTGCCAGCAGTAGCGGGAGAATGAACACCGGGGAGCTGTTTTTT. Translated: CASSSGRMNTGELFF.

For the CDR3, the DNA is TGTGCCAGCAGTCTCCTAACTAGCGGGAGTCGGAATGAGCAGTTCTTC. It encodes CASSLLTSGSRNEQFF. The gene calls are TRBV27 and TRBJ2-1; 11 bases fit TRBD2. Looked up from germline, CDR1 is MNHEY and CDR2 is SMNVEV (reference sequence). CDR3 length equals 16 residues. V shed 5 bases and J 7 bases; nucleotides not matched to a gene: 10.

The rearrangement uses TRBV28 and TRBJ1-1; D gene unclear. Germline lookup yields CDR1 MDHEN and CDR2 SYDVKM. The ends were cut back, 2 bases at V and 6 bases at J, with 13 bases in the middle. The CDR3 totals 14 residues. The CDR3 DNA sequence: TGTGCCAGCAGTTTAGGAGGCTCCCGTCCTGAAGCTTTCTTT. Protein: CASSLGGSRPEAFF. The whole variable domain, filled in from reference TRBV28 and TRBJ1-1, reads DVKVTQSSRYLVKRTGEKVFLECVQDMDHENMFWYRQDPGLGLRLIYFSYDVKMKEKGDIPEGYSVSREKKERFSLILESASTNQTSMYLCASSLGGSRPEAFFGQGTRLTVV.

This chain links TRBV19 with TRBJ1-4; TRBD1 matches at 9 bases. Per germline, CDR1 LNHDA and CDR2 SQIVND (reference sequence). The CDR3 covers 14 residues. The J segment lost 6 bases and the V segment lost 5 bases, leaving 4 bases of the junction unmatched. The chain's CDR3 is CASSEGQGYEKLFF. CDR3 coding DNA: TGTGCCAGTAGTGAGGGACAGGGTTATGAAAAACTGTTTTTT.

CDR3 sequence reads: CATGDAGGPYEQYF. The CDR3 coding sequence is TGTGCCACCGGGGATGCGGGAGGCCCCTACGAGCAGTACTTC. V usage is TRBV28 and J usage is TRBJ2-7; TRBD2 agrees at 8 bases. V lost 10 bases and J lost 2; bases outside the gene matches: 10. The CDR3 contains 14 residues. Germline loops: CDR1 MDHEN, CDR2 SYDVKM.

This sequence joins TRBV2 and TRBJ2-7; 12 nucleotides match TRBD1. The V segment lost 6 bases and the J segment 5 bases; nucleotides outside the gene matches: 5. The CDR3 length is 14 residues. In germline, CDR1 is SNHLY, CDR2 FYNNEI. The CDR3 sequence: CASRPGTGGHEQYF. CDR3 coding DNA: TGTGCCAGCAGGCCCGGGACAGGGGGCCACGAGCAGTACTTC. The variable domain in full, completed from reference TRBV2 and TRBJ2-7, reads EPEVTQTPSHQVTQMGQEVILRCVPISNHLYFYWYRQILGQKVEFLVSFYNNEISEKSEIFDDQFSVERPDGSNFTLKIRSTKLEDSAMYFCASRPGTGGHEQYFGPGTRLTVT.

V and J are TRBV19 and TRBJ2-7; the D gene is possibly TRBD1 (6 bases). Trimming pared 6 bases from V and 3 bases from J, leaving 15 bases between. CDR1 and CDR2 (germline): LNHDA, SQIVND (reference sequence). This CDR3 region has 14 residues. CDR3 region: CASSVLGGLYEQYF. Here the CDR3 DNA reads TGTGCCAGTAGCGTACTTGGGGGCCTCTACGAGCAGTACTTC. Together with reference TRBV19 and TRBJ2-7, the CDR3 gives the full variable domain: DGGITQSPKYLFRKEGQNVTLSCEQNLNHDAMYWYRQDPGQGLRLIYYSQIVNDFQKGDIAEGYSVSREKKESFPLTVTSAQKNPTAFYLCASSVLGGLYEQYFGPGTRLTVT.

The chain combines TRBV29-1 with TRBJ2-3, with D hard to call. Trimming shortened V by 3 bases and J by 6 bases, and 10 bases separated the two germline ends. The V gene's germline CDR1 is SQVTM and CDR2 ANQGSEA. The CDR3 contains 12 residues. The CDR3 coding sequence is TGCAGCGTTGAGCCGGGTCTCGATACGCAGTATTTT. The encoded protein is CSVEPGLDTQYF.

The chain employs TRBV9 and TRBJ1-1; the D is unclear. Between the trimmed V and J ends, which lost 1 base and 8 bases, there was a span of 18 bases. Germline values: CDR1 SGDLS, CDR2 YYNGEE. The CDR3 runs to 15 residues. CDR3 DNA: TGTGCCAGCAGCGTATTTAATGCGGCTGCCTCAGAAGCTTTCTTT. Protein product: CASSVFNAAASEAFF.

CDR3 DNA sequence: TGTGCCAGCAGTTTCCCCCGGGACAATGAGCAGTTCTTC. Its protein product is CASSFPRDNEQFF. The chain joins TRBV27 to TRBJ2-1; D unresolved. Germline V gene data show CDR1 as MNHEY and CDR2 as SMNVEV (reference sequence). This CDR3 is 13 amino acids long. V was pared by 3 bases and J by 5 bases, with 8 bases between.

The J gene is TRBJ1-3, the V gene TRBV24-1; no reliable D call. V was pared by 3 bases and J by 0 bases, with 5 bases between. The CDR3 loop spans 14 amino acids. The germline CDR1 and CDR2 sequences are KGHDR and SFDVKD. Written as DNA, the CDR3 is TGTGCCACCAGTGATGGCAGCTCTGGAAACACCATATATTTT. Amino acids: CATSDGSSGNTIYF.

V usage is TRBV15 and J usage is TRBJ2-1; TRBD2 matches 11 bases. The ends lost 1 base at V and 6 bases at J; junction bases unmatched: 11. Per germline, CDR1 LNHNV and CDR2 YYDKDF (reference sequence). This CDR3 region has 18 residues. The CDR3 nucleotides read TGTGCCACCAGCAGAGTGAAACTAGCGGGAGAAGGTGGCAATGAGCAGTTCTTC. Translation: CATSRVKLAGEGGNEQFF.

The genes are TRBV29-1 and TRBJ2-3, with TRBD2 identical over 9 bases. The CDR3 covers 14 residues. Germline CDR1 SQVTM, CDR2 ANQGSEA. V trimming: 6 bases; J trimming: 6 bases; junction bases outside the gene matches: 10. DNA of the CDR3: TGCAGCGTCAGACGGCGGGGGGGCTCGGATACGCAGTATTTT. Translated, it gives CSVRRRGGSDTQYF.

The gene calls are TRBV11-3 and TRBJ2-3; D possibly corresponds to TRBD1 (5 bases). Trimming pared 5 bases from V and 3 bases from J, leaving 12 bases between. The V gene's germline CDR1 is SGHNT and CDR2 YENEEA. This CDR3 is 14 amino acids long. Here the CDR3 reads CASSIRAGTDTQYF. DNA of the CDR3: TGTGCCAGCAGCATAAGGGCAGGGACAGATACGCAGTATTTT.

The chain joins TRBV11-2 to TRBJ1-2; 7 positions match TRBD1. With 3 bases clipped from V and 8 bases from J, the junction kept 21 bases outside the gene matches. From germline, CDR1 is SGHAT and CDR2 FQNNGV. The CDR3 runs to 18 residues. CDR3 in DNA: TGTGCCAGCAGCTTTTCCGGGCGGCGAAGGGGGCTACAAGGGGGCTACACCTTC. Translated: CASSFSGRRRGLQGGYTF.

V is TRBV30 and J is TRBJ1-2, with 7 bases lining up with TRBD1. This CDR3 spans 14 amino acids. Germline lookup yields CDR1 GTSNPN and CDR2 SVGIG (reference sequence). V lost 3 bases and J lost 7; bases outside the gene matches: 11. The CDR3 here is CAWRGDRSLGGYTF. In DNA form, the CDR3 reads TGTGCCTGGAGGGGGGACAGATCCCTCGGTGGCTACACCTTC.

In this sample, this clone turned up many times. J is TRBJ1-1 and V is TRBV7-9; the D is unclear. CDR3 size: 12 residues. CDR1 is SEHNR and CDR2 is FQNEAQ in the germline V gene (reference sequence). V lost 5 bases and J 2 bases, leaving 6 bases between the germline ends. CDR3 amino acids: CASSQFNTEAFF. In DNA, the CDR3 is TGTGCCAGCAGCCAATTCAACACTGAAGCTTTCTTT.

V is TRBV29-1 and J is TRBJ1-1; perhaps TRBD1 as D (5 bases). Trimming stripped 6 bases from V and 7 bases from J, with 18 bases between. This CDR3 spans 13 amino acids. Per the germline V gene, CDR1 is SQVTM and CDR2 is ANQGSEA. DNA of the CDR3: TGCAGCGTAGACCGGACATCCAGAAATGAAGCTTTCTTT. Translation: CSVDRTSRNEAFF.

This clone was recorded a few times. The V and J genes are TRBV30 and TRBJ2-7; 8 nucleotides align to TRBD1. The CDR3 has 12 residues. V shed 3 bases, J shed 6 bases, and the junction held 4 bases outside the gene matches. Germline assignment: CDR1 GTSNPN and CDR2 SVGIG (reference sequence). This CDR3 reads CAWSYDRGEQYF. Here the CDR3 DNA reads TGTGCCTGGAGCTACGACAGGGGCGAGCAGTACTTC.

The V and J genes are TRBV10-1 and TRBJ2-7, with D possibly matching TRBD2 (5 bases). The V and J ends lost 3 bases and 7 bases respectively, with 25 bases between them. The CDR3 consists of 17 residues. Germline V gives CDR1 WNHNN, CDR2 SYGVQD (reference sequence). The CDR3: CASSDIPRLGSREEQYF. Here the CDR3 DNA reads TGCGCCAGCAGTGATATACCCCGGCTAGGGAGTAGAGAGGAGCAGTACTTC.

Concerning this clone: Because the CDR3's place on the DNA is in doubt, the DNA is left out and the CDR3 is given as listed by TCRdb. The rearrangement joins TRBV29-1 to TRBJ1-1; whether TRBD1, the table's D call, matches the DNA was not checked. The CDR3 is made up of 14 amino acids, end residues included. Germline-derived CDR1 and CDR2 are SQVTM and ANQGSEA. The CDR3 is CSVWEWGQGTEAFF.

This rearrangement joins TRBV18 to TRBJ2-3, with D possibly being TRBD2 (6 bases). Germline assignment: CDR1 KGHSH and CDR2 LQKENI. This CDR3 spans 15 amino acids. V dropped 1 base and J dropped 1 base, with 9 bases sitting between them. CDR3: CASSPLQRGTDTQYF. The CDR3 DNA follows: TGTGCCAGCTCACCACTTCAGCGGGGCACAGATACGCAGTATTTT.

The rearrangement links TRBV7-9 to TRBJ1-2, with unresolved D. The CDR3 totals 14 residues. V lost 0 bases, J lost 8 bases, and 13 bases lay in between. CDR1 SEHNR and CDR2 FQNEAQ come from the germline V gene (reference sequence). In DNA, the CDR3 is TGTGCCAGCAGCTTAGCGGAGACCGCGGGAGGCTACACCTTC. This codes for CASSLAETAGGYTF.

The sample holds one count of this clone. V and J are TRBV6-1 and TRBJ2-1, with TRBD2 matching 14 bases. Trimming at V came to 4 bases and at J to 9 bases, leaving 11 bases not matched to a gene. CDR1 MNHNS and CDR2 SASEGT come from the germline V gene. The CDR3 is 17 residues long. The CDR3 loop is CASSGLAGGTIIREQFF. The CDR3 coding sequence is TGTGCCAGCAGTGGACTAGCGGGGGGGACCATCATTCGTGAGCAGTTCTTC.

The CDR3, as DNA: TGTGCCAGCAGGCATCTAGCGGGGGTTGAGACCCAGTACTTC. Translated, it gives CASRHLAGVETQYF. The V and J genes are TRBV3-1 (or the pseudogene TRBV3-2) and TRBJ2-5; TRBD2 matches 10 bases. Germline V lookup: CDR1 LGHDT, CDR2 YNNKEL (reference sequence). Trimming cost V 6 bases and J 5 bases; bases outside gene matches: 6. The CDR3 runs 14 residues.

The rearrangement joins TRBV7-9 to TRBJ1-1; tentative D call: TRBD1 (5 bases). Trimming shortened V by 8 bases and J by 0 bases, and 19 bases separated the two germline ends. This CDR3 comprises 16 residues. Germline CDR1 reads SEHNR; CDR2 reads FQNEAQ (reference sequence). CDR3 residues: CASATPRQSMNTEAFF. Written as DNA, the CDR3 is TGTGCCAGCGCAACTCCAAGACAGAGCATGAACACTGAAGCTTTCTTT.

The chain joins TRBV6-1 to TRBJ1-4; D gene ambiguous. Germline CDR1 and CDR2: MNHNS and SASEGT. The CDR3 length is 14 residues. Trimming took 0 bases from V and 6 from J, leaving 8 bases between them. CDR3: CASSEAGIYEKLFF. The CDR3 nucleotides are TGTGCCAGCAGTGAAGCGGGCATTTATGAAAAACTGTTTTTT.

This chain connects TRBV5-1 to TRBJ1-4; 8 nucleotides align to TRBD1. Germline V lookup: CDR1 SGHRS, CDR2 YFSETQ. V lost 0 bases, J lost 8 bases, and 9 bases stayed unmatched. CDR3 length: 16 residues. Here the CDR3 DNA reads TGCGCCAGCAGCTTGGGACCGGGACAGGAGTACGAAAAACTGTTTTTT. Protein sequence: CASSLGPGQEYEKLFF.

This chain joins TRBV24-1 and TRBJ2-1; possibly TRBD2 for D (7 bases). CDR1 is KGHDR and CDR2 is SFDVKD in the germline V gene. This CDR3 is 13 amino acids long. The V end lost 9 bases, the J end lost 7 bases, and 15 bases lay between the germline ends. The CDR3 here is CATRGGVGNEQFF. The CDR3 DNA is TGTGCCACCCGAGGGGGGGTTGGAAATGAGCAGTTCTTC.